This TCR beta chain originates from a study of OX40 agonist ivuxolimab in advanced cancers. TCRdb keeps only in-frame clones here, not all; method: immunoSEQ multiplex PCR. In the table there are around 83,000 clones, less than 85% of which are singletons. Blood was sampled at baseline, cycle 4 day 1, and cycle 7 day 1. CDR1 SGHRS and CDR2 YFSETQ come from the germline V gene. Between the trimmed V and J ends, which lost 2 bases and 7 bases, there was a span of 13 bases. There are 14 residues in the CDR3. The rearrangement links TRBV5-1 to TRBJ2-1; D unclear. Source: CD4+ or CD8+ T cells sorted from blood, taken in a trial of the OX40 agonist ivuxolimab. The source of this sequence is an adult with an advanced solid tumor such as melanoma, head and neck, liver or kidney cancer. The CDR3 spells CASSFQSRTNEQFF. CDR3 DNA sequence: TGCGCCAGCAGCTTCCAATCTAGGACGAATGAGCAGTTCTTC.